This T cell receptor beta chain was sequenced for a study of shared clonotypes between healthy human individuals. Study-wide background: Per donor, CD8 memory used one plate, CD8 naive used two, CD4 memory used three and CD4 naive used three. Whole-study results and caveats: Generation probability values for non-shared clonotypes were lower than those for clonotypes shared by all four donors.

CD45RO-negative CD8 cells positively selected for CCR7 made up the naive population, which excluded terminally differentiated effector memory CD45RA+ cells. Only in-frame clones appear in the TCRdb table, and some are missing; sequencing was by immunoSEQ multiplex PCR. The sample lists about 2 million clones, approximately 94% occurring once. This CDR3 is 17 amino acids long. V was clipped by 5 bases and J by 2 bases, with 19 bases between them. CDR1 and CDR2 (germline): SNHLY, FYNNEI. About this clone itself: Its antigen remains unknown.

J is TRBJ2-1 and V is TRBV2; tentative D call: TRBD2 (6 bases). The sequenced sample consisted of naive CD8+ T cells sorted from blood. The receptor's source is a man aged 18 to 30 in good health. The CDR3 spells CASSYVYTGAAYNEQFF. CDR3 nucleotide sequence: TGTGCCAGCAGTTACGTTTATACGGGAGCGGCCTACAATGAGCAGTTCTTC. Filled out from reference TRBV2 and TRBJ2-1, the complete variable domain reads EPEVTQTPSHQVTQMGQEVILRCVPISNHLYFYWYRQILGQKVEFLVSFYNNEISEKSEIFDDQFSVERPDGSNFTLKIRSTKLEDSAMYFCASSYVYTGAAYNEQFFGPGTRLTVL.